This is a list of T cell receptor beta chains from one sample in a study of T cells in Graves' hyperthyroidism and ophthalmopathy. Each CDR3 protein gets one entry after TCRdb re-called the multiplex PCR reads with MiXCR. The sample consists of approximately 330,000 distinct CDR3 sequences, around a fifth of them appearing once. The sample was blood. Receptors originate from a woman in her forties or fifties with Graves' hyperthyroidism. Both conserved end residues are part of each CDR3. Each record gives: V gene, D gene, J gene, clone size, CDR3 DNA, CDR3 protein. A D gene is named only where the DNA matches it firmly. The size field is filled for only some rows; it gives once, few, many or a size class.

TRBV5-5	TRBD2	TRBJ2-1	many	TGTGCCAGCAGCAACAGCGGGGGGGCCCTGAAGCAGTTCTTC	CASSNSGGALKQFF
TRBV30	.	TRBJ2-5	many	TGTGCCTGGAGTGTACCCCATCACCCAGAGACCCAGTACTTC	CAWSVPHHPETQYF
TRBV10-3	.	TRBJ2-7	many	TGTGCCATCACCTCGGGGTTCGGCGGGAATGGATACGAGCAGTACTTC	CAITSGFGGNGYEQYF
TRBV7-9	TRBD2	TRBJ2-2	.	TGTGCCAGCAGCTCCGGACTAGCGGGAGCCACCGGGGAGCTGTTTTTT	CASSSGLAGATGELFF
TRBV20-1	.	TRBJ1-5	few	TGCAGTGCTAGAGATGATACCCAGCCCCAGCATTTT	CSARDDTQPQHF
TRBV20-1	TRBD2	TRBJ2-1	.	TGCAGTGCTAGATTTCTAGCGGGAGGGATCCGCTACGAAAGCTCCTACAATGAGCAGTTCTTC	CSARFLAGGIRYESSYNEQFF
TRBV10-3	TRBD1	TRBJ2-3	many	TGTGCCATCAGTGAGTCGGACAGGCCAGATACGCAGTATTTT	CAISESDRPDTQYF
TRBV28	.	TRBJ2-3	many	TGTGCCAGCAGTTTACCCGGACTCCCTACGCAGTATTTT	CASSLPGLPTQYF
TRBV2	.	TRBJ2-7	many	TGTGCCAGCAGTAAGAACGGTTACGAGCAGTACTTC	CASSKNGYEQYF
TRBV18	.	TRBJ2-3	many	TGTGCCAGCTCACCAGGGGGCACAGATACGCAGTATTTT	CASSPGGTDTQYF
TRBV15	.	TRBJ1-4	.	TGTGCCACCAGCAGCGTCTCAGGGGAGAAACTGTTTTTT	CATSSVSGEKLFF
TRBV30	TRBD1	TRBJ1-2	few	TGTGCCTGGAGTGTAGCGGCAGGGGGAGACTATGGCTACACCTTC	CAWSVAAGGDYGYTF
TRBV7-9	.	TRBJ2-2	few	TGTGCCAGCAGCTTTTTCGAGAGTAACGCCGGCGGGGAGCTGTTTTTT	CASSFFESNAGGELFF
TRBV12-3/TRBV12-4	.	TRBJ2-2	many	TGTGCCAGCACTCCCAGATCGGCTACGAACACCGGGGAGCTGTTTTTT	CASTPRSATNTGELFF
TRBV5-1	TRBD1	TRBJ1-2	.	TGCGCCAGCAGGACCCGATGGACAGGGGGGGACTATGGCTACACCTTC	CASRTRWTGGDYGYTF
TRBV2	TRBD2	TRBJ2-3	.	TGTGCCTCCGCCATGGTAGCGGGGTCACGGGATACGCAGTATTTT	CASAMVAGSRDTQYF
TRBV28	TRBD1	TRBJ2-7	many	TGTGCCAGCAGTACGGGGACAGGGAGAAACGAGCAGTACTTC	CASSTGTGRNEQYF
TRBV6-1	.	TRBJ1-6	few	TGTGCCAGCGGACGAGCCGCAGGGAGTTCACCCCTCCACTTT	CASGRAAGSSPLHF
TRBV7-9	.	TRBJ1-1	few	TGTGCCAGCAGCTTCGGACAGTATGAAGCTTTCTTT	CASSFGQYEAFF
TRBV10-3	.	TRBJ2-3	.	TGTGCCATCAGTGAGGGGACAGATACGCAGTATTTT	CAISEGTDTQYF
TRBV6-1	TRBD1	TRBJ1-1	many	TGTGCCAGCAGTCCTGGACAGGGGGCCACTGAAGCTTTCTTT	CASSPGQGATEAFF
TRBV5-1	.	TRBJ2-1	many	TGCGCCAGCAGCTTGGGCACAGGGTCGGGGTGGGATGAGCAGTTCTTC	CASSLGTGSGWDEQFF
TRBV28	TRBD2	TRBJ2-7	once	TGTGCCAGCATTCCTCCGGGACTAGCGGGAGGATCCCGCTACGAGCAGTACTTC	CASIPPGLAGGSRYEQYF
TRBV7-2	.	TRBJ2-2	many	TGTGCCAGCAGCTTAACGGCCGCCGGGGAGCTGTTTTTT	CASSLTAAGELFF
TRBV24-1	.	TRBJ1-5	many	TGTGCCACCAGTGACCCCCGGGCCGAAGCAAATCAGCCCCAGCATTTT	CATSDPRAEANQPQHF
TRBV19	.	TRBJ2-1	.	TGTGCCAGTAGTATAGAAGGGAGCTCCTACAATGAGCAGTTCTTC	CASSIEGSSYNEQFF
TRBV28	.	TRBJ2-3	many	TGTGCCAGCAGTTTATCGGGCCAGGTCCCCACAGATACGCAGTATTTT	CASSLSGQVPTDTQYF
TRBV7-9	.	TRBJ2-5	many	TGTGCCAGCAGCTCACCGGGCCCACCGAGCCAAGAGACCCAGTACTTC	CASSSPGPPSQETQYF
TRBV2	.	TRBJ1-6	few	TGTGCCAGCAGTGAAGATGGCAGATTGAATTCACCCCTCCACTTT	CASSEDGRLNSPLHF
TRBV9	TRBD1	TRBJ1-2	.	TGTGCCAGCAGCGTCGCCCAGGGGGTCGGCTACACCTTC	CASSVAQGVGYTF
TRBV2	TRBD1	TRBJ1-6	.	TGTGCCAGCAGTCGGACAGGGGCCGGCTCACCCCTCCACTTT	CASSRTGAGSPLHF
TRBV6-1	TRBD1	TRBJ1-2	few	TGTGCCAGCAGTACAGGGGGCAGGTCCTATTTTGGCTACACCTTC	CASSTGGRSYFGYTF
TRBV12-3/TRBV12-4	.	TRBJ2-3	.	TGTGCCAGCAGTTTGGTCCAGGCCAGCACAGATACGCAGTATTTT	CASSLVQASTDTQYF
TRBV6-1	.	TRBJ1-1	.	TGTGCCAGCAATCCGGACAACATGAACACTGAAGCTTTCTTT	CASNPDNMNTEAFF
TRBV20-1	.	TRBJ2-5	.	TGCGGGGCCGGAGGGAGGAAAGAGACCCAGTACTTC	CGAGGRKETQYF
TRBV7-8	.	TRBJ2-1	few	TGTGCCAGCAGCATTAACAATGAGCAGTTCTTC	CASSINNEQFF
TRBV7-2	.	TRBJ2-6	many	TGTGCCAGCAGCTTGGGCGGGACAGAAGTGTCTGGGGCCAACGTCCTGACTTTC	CASSLGGTEVSGANVLTF
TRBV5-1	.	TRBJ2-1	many	TGCGCCAGCAGCTTGTCACCCTCGTACAATGAGCAGTTCTTC	CASSLSPSYNEQFF
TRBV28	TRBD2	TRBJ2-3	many	TGTGCCAGCAGCCCTAACGGACTAGCGGGGGTCACAGATACGCAGTATTTT	CASSPNGLAGVTDTQYF
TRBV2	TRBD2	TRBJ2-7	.	TGTGCCAGCAGTACCTTAGCGGGAGAGGGGGACGAGCAGTACTTC	CASSTLAGEGDEQYF
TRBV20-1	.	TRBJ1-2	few	TGCAGTGCTAAGTCTGGCTACACCTTC	CSAKSGYTF
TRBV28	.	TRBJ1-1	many	TGTGCCAGCAGTTTGGTTTCGGGGGGCAAGAACACTGAAGCTTTCTTT	CASSLVSGGKNTEAFF
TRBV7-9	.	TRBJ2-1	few	TGTGCCAGCAGCTTGAGGGGTACCTACAATGAGCAGTTCTTC	CASSLRGTYNEQFF
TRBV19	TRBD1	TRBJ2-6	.	TGTGCCAGTAGTACCTTCTATTCCGGGACAGGGAACTCTGGGGCCAACGTCCTGACTTTC	CASSTFYSGTGNSGANVLTF
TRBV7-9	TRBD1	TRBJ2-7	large	TGTGCCAGCAGCTTAGGTGGGACAGGGACGCACTACGAGCAGTACTTC	CASSLGGTGTHYEQYF